Listed below are T cell receptor beta chains from one sample, sequenced in a study of technical replicates of blood from several donors. Sequencing was performed with immunoSEQ multiplex PCR; in TCRdb, only in-frame clones are kept and a portion is missing. The sample yields some 56,000 clones, 90% to 95% seen once. Sequencing was performed on PBMCs. Receptor source: a human donor in good health. Some clones in this sample may be carry-over from other donors' samples. Both conserved end residues are part of each CDR3. D genes are given only for firm matches. Size values are once, few and many counts, or a class for expanded clones, and some rows have none.

J gene,D gene,V gene,clone size,CDR3 DNA,CDR3 protein
TRBJ2-7,TRBD1,TRBV9,NA,TGTGCCAGCAGCGCCGGGACAGGGTTTTTGTACGAGCAGTACTTC,CASSAGTGFLYEQYF
TRBJ1-2,NA,TRBV7-9,NA,TGTGCCAGCAGCTTTGCCCAGGGAGGCTACACCTTC,CASSFAQGGYTF
TRBJ2-3,TRBD2,TRBV5-1,NA,TGCGCCAGCAGCCTGTTAGCGGGGGGAACCACAGATACGCAGTATTTT,CASSLLAGGTTDTQYF
TRBJ1-1,NA,TRBV6-5,NA,TGTGCCAGCAGTTACAGGGGACAGAACACTGAAGCTTTCTTT,CASSYRGQNTEAFF
TRBJ1-2,NA,TRBV7-6,NA,TGTGCCAGCAGCGCAGCACAGGGTAGAGGCTACACCTTC,CASSAAQGRGYTF
TRBJ2-3,NA,TRBV27,NA,TGTGCCAGCAGCTGGAGCAATCTCCCAGATACGCAGTATTTT,CASSWSNLPDTQYF
TRBJ1-3,NA,TRBV11-2,NA,TGTGCCAGCAGCTTTAACAGGGTGTCTGGAAACACCATATATTTT,CASSFNRVSGNTIYF
TRBJ1-1,NA,TRBV10-3,NA,TGTGCCATCAGTGAGTCCAGGGGTTCCGGCACTGAAGCTTTCTTT,CAISESRGSGTEAFF
TRBJ2-1,TRBD1,TRBV2,NA,TGTGCCAGCAGTCGGACAGGGGGCCCTGAACAGTTCTTC,CASSRTGGPEQFF
TRBJ1-1,TRBD1,TRBV5-6,once,TGTGCCAGCAGCCCAAGGGACAGGGTGAACACTGAAGCTTTCTTT,CASSPRDRVNTEAFF
TRBJ1-2,NA,TRBV7-6,NA,TGTGCCAGCAGCTACTCAGGGTCTGATGGCTACACCTTC,CASSYSGSDGYTF
TRBJ2-1,NA,TRBV21-1,NA,TGTGCCAGCAGCAAAACTAGCGGGCCTTACAATGAGCAGTTCTTC,CASSKTSGPYNEQFF
TRBJ2-7,TRBD2,TRBV2,NA,TGTGCCAGCAGCAGGGGACTAGCGGTTACCTCCTACGAGCAGTACTTC,CASSRGLAVTSYEQYF
TRBJ2-6,NA,TRBV7-2,NA,TGTGCCAGCAGTTTCCGGACATCTGGGGCCAACGTCCTGACTTTC,CASSFRTSGANVLTF
TRBJ2-5,TRBD2,TRBV10-3,NA,TGTGCCATCAATGCCGGGGGGGTTCAAGAGACCCAGTACTTC,CAINAGGVQETQYF
TRBJ1-6,TRBD1,TRBV10-2,NA,TGCGCCAGCAGTGAGGCCGGGACAGGGCTCGATCCCCTCCACTTT,CASSEAGTGLDPLHF
TRBJ1-1,TRBD1,TRBV9,once,TGTGCCAGCAGCGCCCGGACAGGAACGAACACTGAAGCTTTCTTT,CASSARTGTNTEAFF
TRBJ2-7,TRBD2,TRBV6-6,NA,TGTGCCAGCAGTTTCGGACTAGCGGGAGTGGACGAGCAGTACTTC,CASSFGLAGVDEQYF
TRBJ2-7,NA,TRBV6-1,NA,TGTGCCAGCAGTGAAATTGTCAGGGTGGTGTCCTACGAGCAGTACTTC,CASSEIVRVVSYEQYF
TRBJ2-5,NA,TRBV6-5,NA,TGTGCCAGCAGAGTTCAGGGTAACGGGGAGACCCAGTACTTC,CASRVQGNGETQYF
TRBJ2-5,TRBD1,TRBV29-1,NA,TGCAGCGTTATCAGGGACAGGGCGCGTAAAGAGACCCAGTACTTC,CSVIRDRARKETQYF
TRBJ1-2,NA,TRBV10-3,NA,TGTGCCATCAGTGAGTCCAGGGGCTATGGCTACACCTTC,CAISESRGYGYTF
TRBJ1-1,NA,TRBV6-5,NA,TGTGCCAGCAGGGGGGGGACTCCTGAAGCTTTCTTT,CASRGGTPEAFF
TRBJ1-5,NA,TRBV2,NA,TGTGCCAGCAGGTTGGGACTGCCAAATCAGCCCCAGCATTTT,CASRLGLPNQPQHF
TRBJ1-2,NA,TRBV19,NA,TGTGCCAGTAGTATTGAAGGCTGGCGAGAGGTTTATGGCTACACCTTC,CASSIEGWREVYGYTF
TRBJ2-2,TRBD1,TRBV11-3,NA,TGTGCCATCTTGGGCCAGGGGGCGAGGTCCGGGGAGCTGTTTTTT,CAILGQGARSGELFF
TRBJ2-5,TRBD1,TRBV2,NA,TGTGCCAGCACCACCGGGACAGTCAGAGCCCAAGAGACCCAGTACTTC,CASTTGTVRAQETQYF
TRBJ2-3,TRBD2,TRBV6-5,NA,TGTGCCAGCAGTCCCGAGGTAGCGGGAGGGCTTACGCAGTATTTT,CASSPEVAGGLTQYF
TRBJ1-1,NA,TRBV19,NA,TGTGCCAGTAGTTTGGGACTGATGCCCTATGAAGCTTTCTTT,CASSLGLMPYEAFF
TRBJ2-3,TRBD1,TRBV2,NA,TGTGCCAGCAGGACAGGGATGGATACGCAGTATTTT,CASRTGMDTQYF
TRBJ2-5,TRBD2,TRBV10-2,NA,TGCGCCAGCAGTAGGGTTTGGACTAGCGAAAATACCCAGTACTTC,CASSRVWTSENTQYF
TRBJ1-1,TRBD1,TRBV11-2,NA,TGTGCCAGCAAACTTGCGGACAGGGGCAGTACGGCTTTCTTT,CASKLADRGSTAFF
TRBJ2-1,TRBD2,TRBV7-9,NA,TGTGCCACCACTGGGGCCGCGGGACTAGCGGGAGGCGAGCAGTTCTTC,CATTGAAGLAGGEQFF
TRBJ2-5,TRBD1,TRBV29-1,NA,TGCAGCGTAAGAACAGACAGGGGCAAAGAGACCCAGTACTTC,CSVRTDRGKETQYF
TRBJ2-7,TRBD2,TRBV5-1,NA,TGCGCCAGCAGCTGGCAGGGGACTAGCGGGAGTACTCACGAGCAGTACTTC,CASSWQGTSGSTHEQYF
TRBJ2-7,TRBD1,TRBV11-2,NA,TGTGCCAGCAGCTTAGATCGGGTCAAGGGGGCTTTCTCCTACGAGCAGTACTTC,CASSLDRVKGAFSYEQYF
TRBJ2-3,TRBD2,TRBV7-6,NA,TGTGCCAGCAGCCCCGGGACTAGCGTCAACACAGATACGCAGTATTTT,CASSPGTSVNTDTQYF
TRBJ2-2,TRBD2,TRBV7-9,once,TGTGCCAGCAGCTTAGGGGCTAGCGGGAGAGCCGGGGAGCTGTTTTTT,CASSLGASGRAGELFF
TRBJ2-3,NA,TRBV27,NA,TGTGCCAGCAGGTGGCAGGGAACCGATACGCAGTATTTT,CASRWQGTDTQYF
TRBJ1-5,NA,TRBV7-9,NA,TGTGCCAGCAGCGACGGGTCTCAGCCCCAGCATTTT,CASSDGSQPQHF
TRBJ2-5,NA,TRBV27,once,TGTGCCAGCAGTTTATCTTTGTTAGAAGAGACCCAGTACTTC,CASSLSLLEETQYF
TRBJ1-1,NA,TRBV4-3,NA,TGCGCCAGCAGCCAAGAAGAGGGGGTACATTCGGGAGCTTTCTTT,CASSQEEGVHSGAFF
TRBJ1-3,NA,TRBV7-9,NA,TGTGCCAGCAGCTTAGGAGGACTATCTTCTGGAAACACCATATATTTT,CASSLGGLSSGNTIYF
TRBJ2-1,TRBD2,TRBV4-1,NA,TGCGCCAGCAGCCAACTCGGACTAGCGGCTTACAATGAGCAGTTCTTC,CASSQLGLAAYNEQFF
TRBJ2-3,NA,TRBV4-3,NA,TGCGCCAGCAGCCAAGAACCACGGGATACGCAGTATTTT,CASSQEPRDTQYF
TRBJ2-3,TRBD2,TRBV5-1,NA,TGCGCCAGCAGCAGCGGACTAGCGGGAAACCCCTCCGCCCCAGATACGCAGTATTTT,CASSSGLAGNPSAPDTQYF
TRBJ2-5,TRBD2,TRBV7-9,once,TGTGCCAGCAGCACTAGCGGGCGACAAGAGACCCAGTACTTC,CASSTSGRQETQYF
TRBJ1-2,TRBD1,TRBV7-2,NA,TGTGCCAGCAGCCTGAGAAGGGGACAGGGCTACACCTTC,CASSLRRGQGYTF
TRBJ1-1,TRBD1,TRBV6-5,NA,TGTGCCAGCAGTTACAGGGACAGGGCGCGTGAAGCTTTCTTT,CASSYRDRAREAFF
TRBJ1-3,NA,TRBV6-1,NA,TGTGCCAGCAGCAGGGGCGCAGGAAACACCATATATTTT,CASSRGAGNTIYF
TRBJ2-2,NA,TRBV19,NA,TGTGCCACCCTAGCAGTACAGGGACACTATGCGGGTAGGAACACCGGGGAGCTGTTTTTT,CATLAVQGHYAGRNTGELFF
TRBJ2-5,NA,TRBV7-8,NA,TGTGCCAGCAGCTTAGGGCCGAAAGGGGGTTCAGAGACCCAGTACTTC,CASSLGPKGGSETQYF
TRBJ1-1,NA,TRBV5-1,few,TGCGCCAGCTCGTTGGGAGGAGGGTACACTGAAGCTTTCTTT,CASSLGGGYTEAFF
TRBJ1-5,NA,TRBV7-2,NA,TGTGCCAGCAGCACTGATGCTGGGGCTTATCAGCCCCAGCATTTT,CASSTDAGAYQPQHF